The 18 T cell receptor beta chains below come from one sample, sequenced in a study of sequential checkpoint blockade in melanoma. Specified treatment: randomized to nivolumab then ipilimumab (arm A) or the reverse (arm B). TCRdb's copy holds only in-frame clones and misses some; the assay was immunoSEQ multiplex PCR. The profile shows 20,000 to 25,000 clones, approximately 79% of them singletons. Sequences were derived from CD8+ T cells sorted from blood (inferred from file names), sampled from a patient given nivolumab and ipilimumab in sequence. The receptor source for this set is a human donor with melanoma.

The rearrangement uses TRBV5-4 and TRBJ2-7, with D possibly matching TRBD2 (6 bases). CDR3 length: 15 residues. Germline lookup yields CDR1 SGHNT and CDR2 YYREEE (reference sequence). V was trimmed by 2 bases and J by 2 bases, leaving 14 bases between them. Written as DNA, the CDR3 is TGTGCCAGCAGCTTAAGACGGGAGACCCCCTACGAGCAGTACTTC. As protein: CASSLRRETPYEQYF.

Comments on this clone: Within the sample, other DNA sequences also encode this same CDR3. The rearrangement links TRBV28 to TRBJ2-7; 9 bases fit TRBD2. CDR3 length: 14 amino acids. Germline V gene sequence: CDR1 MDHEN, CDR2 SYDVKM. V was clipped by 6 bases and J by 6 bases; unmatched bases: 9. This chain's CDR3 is CASRIAGDTSEQYF. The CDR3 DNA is TGTGCCAGCAGAATAGCGGGAGATACTTCCGAGCAGTACTTC.

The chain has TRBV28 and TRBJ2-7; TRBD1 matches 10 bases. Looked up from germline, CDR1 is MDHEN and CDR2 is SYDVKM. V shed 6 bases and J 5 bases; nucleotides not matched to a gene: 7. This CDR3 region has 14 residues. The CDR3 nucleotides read TGTGCCAGCAGGCGGACAGGGGGTGGCGACGAGCAGTACTTC. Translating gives CASRRTGGGDEQYF.

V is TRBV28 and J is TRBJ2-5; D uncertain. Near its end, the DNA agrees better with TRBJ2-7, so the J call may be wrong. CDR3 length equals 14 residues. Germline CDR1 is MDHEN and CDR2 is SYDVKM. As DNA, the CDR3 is TGTGCCAGCAGTGCCACCTCTCCCACCCACGAGCAGTACTTC. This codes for CASSATSPTHEQYF.

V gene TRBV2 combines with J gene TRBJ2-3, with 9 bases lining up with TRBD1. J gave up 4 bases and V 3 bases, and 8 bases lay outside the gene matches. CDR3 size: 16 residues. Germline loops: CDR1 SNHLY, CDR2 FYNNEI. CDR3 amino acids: CASSDPRDRDADTQYF. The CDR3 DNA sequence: TGTGCCAGCAGTGATCCCCGGGACAGGGATGCAGATACGCAGTATTTT.

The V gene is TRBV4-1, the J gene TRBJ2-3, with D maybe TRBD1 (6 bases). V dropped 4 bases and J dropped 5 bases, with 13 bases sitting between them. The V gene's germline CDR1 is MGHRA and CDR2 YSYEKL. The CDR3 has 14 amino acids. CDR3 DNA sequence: TGCGCCAGCAGCCCGTGGGCAGGGGTAGATACGCAGTATTTT. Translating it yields CASSPWAGVDTQYF.

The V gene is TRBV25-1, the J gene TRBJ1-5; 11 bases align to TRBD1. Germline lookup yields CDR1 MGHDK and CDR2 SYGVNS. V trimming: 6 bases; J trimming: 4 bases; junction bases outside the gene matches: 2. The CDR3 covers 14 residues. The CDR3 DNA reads TGTGCCAGCAGGGGGACAGGGGGAAATCAGCCCCAGCATTTT. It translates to CASRGTGGNQPQHF.

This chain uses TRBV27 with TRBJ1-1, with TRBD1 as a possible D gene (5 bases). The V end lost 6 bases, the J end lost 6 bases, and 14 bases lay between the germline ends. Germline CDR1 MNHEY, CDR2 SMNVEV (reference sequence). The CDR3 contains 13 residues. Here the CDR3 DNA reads TGTGCCAGCAGCTTGATGCGGGGACCTGAAGCTTTCTTT. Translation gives CASSLMRGPEAFF.

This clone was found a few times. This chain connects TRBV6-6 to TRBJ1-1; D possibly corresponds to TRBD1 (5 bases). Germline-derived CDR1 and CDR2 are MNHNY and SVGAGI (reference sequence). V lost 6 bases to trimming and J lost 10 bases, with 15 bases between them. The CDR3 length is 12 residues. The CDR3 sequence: CASSRAGGSAFF. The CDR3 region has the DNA TGTGCCAGCAGCCGAGCGGGGGGATCAGCTTTCTTT.

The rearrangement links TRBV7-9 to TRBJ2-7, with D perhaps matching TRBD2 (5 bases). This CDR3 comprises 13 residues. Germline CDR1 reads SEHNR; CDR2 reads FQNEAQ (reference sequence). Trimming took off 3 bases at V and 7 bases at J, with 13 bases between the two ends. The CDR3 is CASSFRGRGEQYF. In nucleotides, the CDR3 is TGTGCCAGCAGCTTTCGGGGTCGTGGGGAGCAGTACTTC.

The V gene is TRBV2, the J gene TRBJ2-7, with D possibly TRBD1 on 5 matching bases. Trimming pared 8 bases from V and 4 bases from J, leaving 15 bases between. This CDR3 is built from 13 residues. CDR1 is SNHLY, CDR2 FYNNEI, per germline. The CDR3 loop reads CASLRVRAYEQYF. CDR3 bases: TGTGCCAGCCTTCGAGTCAGGGCGTACGAGCAGTACTTC.

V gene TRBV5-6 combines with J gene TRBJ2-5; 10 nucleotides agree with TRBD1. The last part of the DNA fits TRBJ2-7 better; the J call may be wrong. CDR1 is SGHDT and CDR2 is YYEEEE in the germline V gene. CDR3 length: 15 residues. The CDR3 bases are TGTGCCAGCACCCAACTACCCGGGACAGGGGACGAGCAGTACTTC. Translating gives CASTQLPGTGDEQYF.

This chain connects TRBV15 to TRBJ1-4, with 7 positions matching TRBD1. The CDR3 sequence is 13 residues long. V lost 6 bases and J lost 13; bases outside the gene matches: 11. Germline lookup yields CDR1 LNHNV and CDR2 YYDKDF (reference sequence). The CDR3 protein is CATRQHSTGSLFF. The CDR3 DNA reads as TGTGCCACCAGGCAGCATTCGACAGGGTCACTGTTTTTT.

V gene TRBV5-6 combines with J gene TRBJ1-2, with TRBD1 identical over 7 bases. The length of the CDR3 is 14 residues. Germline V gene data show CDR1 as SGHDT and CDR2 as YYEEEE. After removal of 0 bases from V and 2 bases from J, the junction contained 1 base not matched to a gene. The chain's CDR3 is CASSLEQGNYGYTF. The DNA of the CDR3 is TGTGCCAGCAGCTTGGAACAGGGGAACTATGGCTACACCTTC.

DNA of the CDR3: TGTGCCAGCAGTTTAGCGGACAGGGGGGGGGATGGCTACACCTTC. Its translation: CASSLADRGGDGYTF. The V and J genes are TRBV27 and TRBJ1-2; TRBD1 agrees at 10 bases. The germline CDR1 and CDR2 sequences are MNHEY and SMNVEV (reference sequence). The CDR3 has 15 amino acids. V shed 2 bases and J 6 bases; nucleotides not matched to a gene: 6.

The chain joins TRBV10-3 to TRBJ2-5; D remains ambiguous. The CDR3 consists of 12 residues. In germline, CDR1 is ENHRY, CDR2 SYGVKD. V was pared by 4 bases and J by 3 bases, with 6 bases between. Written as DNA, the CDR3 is TGTGCCATCAGTGGGGCAGAAGAGACCCAGTACTTC. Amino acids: CAISGAEETQYF.

Written as DNA, the CDR3 is TGTGCCAGCAGTGGGGGGACTAGATGGGACATTCAGTACTTC. Translated, it gives CASSGGTRWDIQYF. V usage is TRBV2 and J usage is TRBJ2-4; 8 nucleotides agree with TRBD2. The V gene end was trimmed by 4 bases and the J gene end by 8 bases; junction bases not matched to a gene: 7. The CDR3 has 14 amino acids. Germline CDR1 and CDR2: SNHLY and FYNNEI. Combining the CDR3 with reference TRBV2 and TRBJ2-4 gives the whole variable domain EPEVTQTPSHQVTQMGQEVILRCVPISNHLYFYWYRQILGQKVEFLVSFYNNEISEKSEIFDDQFSVERPDGSNFTLKIRSTKLEDSAMYFCASSGGTRWDIQYFGAGTRLSVL.

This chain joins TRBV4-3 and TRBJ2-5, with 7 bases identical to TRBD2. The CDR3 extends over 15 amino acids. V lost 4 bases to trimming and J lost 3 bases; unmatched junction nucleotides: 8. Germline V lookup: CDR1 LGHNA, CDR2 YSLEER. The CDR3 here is CASSLLLAAKETQYF. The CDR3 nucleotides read TGCGCCAGCAGCCTTCTTCTAGCGGCAAAAGAGACCCAGTACTTC.